Given below is one T cell receptor beta chain in context. The entry originates in a study of blood T cell repertoires in COVID-19. The overall study: The origin of the acute and convalescent COVID-19 samples was the United States, Italy and Spain. From T cells, B-cell-depleted T cells, or PBMCs came the material, which was cDNA or gDNA.

Authors' data handling: Quantification of nucleated cells was approximated via reference gene primer amplification. Method: immunoSEQ multiplex PCR; TCRdb's copy keeps in-frame clones and lacks some. D and trimming were read from the DNA, whereas the V and J calls and clone size are those reported in that table. The sample lists roughly 100,000 clones, approximately 86% occurring once. This TCR was recovered from a man aged 50 or older with active or convalescent COVID-19. The sample comprised peripheral blood.

This chain's CDR3 is CASSPNTDSGELFF. The CDR3 nucleotides are TGTGCCAGCTCACCAAACACCGATTCCGGGGAGCTGTTTTTT. This chain connects TRBV18 to TRBJ2-2; D is ambiguous. With 2 bases removed from V and 6 bases from J, the gap between germline ends came to 10 bases. CDR1 KGHSH and CDR2 LQKENI come from the germline V gene. This CDR3 comprises 14 residues. Full variable domain (outside the CDR3, taken from reference TRBV18 and TRBJ2-2): NAGVMQNPRHLVRRRGQEARLRCSPMKGHSHVYWYRQLPEEGLKFMVYLQKENIIDESGMPKERFSAEFPKEGPSILRIQQVVRGDSAAYFCASSPNTDSGELFFGEGSRLTVL.